This T cell receptor beta chain comes out of a study of blood T cell repertoires in COVID-19. Across the study: Sites across the United States, Italy and Spain contributed samples from acute and convalescent COVID-19.

Residents of 24 US areas, aged about 18 to 89 years, made up the participants. Allocation to cohorts depended on clinical history reported by the participants. Germline V gives CDR1 KGHSH, CDR2 LQKENI. The CDR3 runs to 19 residues. V lost 3 bases and J lost 8; bases outside the gene matches: 17. Data came from immunoSEQ multiplex PCR; TCRdb stores just in-frame clones and leaves some out. The sample lists approximately 200,000 clones, about nine tenths seen once, with approximately 10% in the top ten. Sequenced material: PBMCs or T cells enriched from blood (not recorded which). The sequence came from a young man with acute COVID-19. The chain uses TRBV18 and TRBJ2-1; 12 bases are a match to TRBD2. DNA for the CDR3: TGTGCCAGCTCACCGCCTAGCTTTTCTAGCGGGAGGGTGAGGGATGAGCAGTTCTTC. Translating gives CASSPPSFSSGRVRDEQFF.